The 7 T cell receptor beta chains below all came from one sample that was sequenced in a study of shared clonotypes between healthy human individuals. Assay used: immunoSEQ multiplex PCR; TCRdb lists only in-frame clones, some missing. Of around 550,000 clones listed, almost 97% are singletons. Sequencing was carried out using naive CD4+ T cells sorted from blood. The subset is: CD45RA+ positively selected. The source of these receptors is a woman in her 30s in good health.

The CDR3 sequence is CAISPTDYYEQYF. The CDR3 DNA is TGTGCCATATCCCCGACAGACTACTACGAGCAGTACTTC. The chain joins TRBV6-1 to TRBJ2-7; D is possibly TRBD1 or TRBD2 (5 bases each). The CDR3 extends over 13 amino acids. Per germline, CDR1 MNHNS and CDR2 SASEGT. Trimming cost V 10 bases and J 3 bases, with 16 bases left between them.

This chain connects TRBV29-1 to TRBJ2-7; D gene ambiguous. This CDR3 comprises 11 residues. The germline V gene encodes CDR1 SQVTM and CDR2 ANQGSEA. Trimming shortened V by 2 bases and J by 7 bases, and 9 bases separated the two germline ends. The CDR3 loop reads CSVEKGWEQYF. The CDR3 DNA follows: TGCAGCGTTGAAAAGGGTTGGGAGCAGTACTTC.

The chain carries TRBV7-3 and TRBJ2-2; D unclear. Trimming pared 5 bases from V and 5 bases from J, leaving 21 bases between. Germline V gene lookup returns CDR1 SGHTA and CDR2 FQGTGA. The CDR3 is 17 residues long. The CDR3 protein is CASSLGPAEVNTGELFF. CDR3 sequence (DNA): TGTGCCAGCAGCCTCGGACCCGCAGAAGTGAATACCGGGGAGCTGTTTTTT.

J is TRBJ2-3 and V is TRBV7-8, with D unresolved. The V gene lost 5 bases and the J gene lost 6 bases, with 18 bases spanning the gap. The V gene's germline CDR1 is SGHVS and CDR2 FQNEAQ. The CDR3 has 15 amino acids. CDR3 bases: TGTGCCAGCAGCACTGGACGGCGAGCCGCTGATACGCAGTATTTT. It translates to CASSTGRRAADTQYF.

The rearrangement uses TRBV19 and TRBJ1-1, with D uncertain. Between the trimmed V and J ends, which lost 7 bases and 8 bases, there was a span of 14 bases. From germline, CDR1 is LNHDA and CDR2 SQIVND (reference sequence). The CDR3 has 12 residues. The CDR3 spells CASKPGKLEAFF. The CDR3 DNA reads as TGTGCCAGTAAGCCCGGGAAACTAGAAGCTTTCTTT.

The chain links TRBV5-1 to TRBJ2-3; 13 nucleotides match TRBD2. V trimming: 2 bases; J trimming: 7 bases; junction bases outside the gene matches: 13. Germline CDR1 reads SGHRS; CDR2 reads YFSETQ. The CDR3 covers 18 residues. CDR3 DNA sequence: TGCGCCAGCAGCTTTGGACTAGCGGGAGAGGGTTTTTCTTATACGCAGTATTTT. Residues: CASSFGLAGEGFSYTQYF.

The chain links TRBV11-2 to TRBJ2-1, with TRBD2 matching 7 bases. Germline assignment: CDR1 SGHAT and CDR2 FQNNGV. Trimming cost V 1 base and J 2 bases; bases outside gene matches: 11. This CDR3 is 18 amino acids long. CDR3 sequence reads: CASSLGLGGGLTYNEQFF. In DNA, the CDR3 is TGTGCCAGCAGCTTAGGTCTCGGGGGAGGGCTTACCTACAATGAGCAGTTCTTC.